This entry is about one TCR beta chain. Which antigen it targets is not known. Base qualities are not at hand, and no much larger clone is one base apart. This specimen belongs to a study of CD8+CD57+ T cells in acquired aplastic anemia (dated by TCRdb to 2017 to 2018). As for the study more broadly: Extracted DNA from sorted CD4+ and CD8+ cells averaged around 3.4 ug, ranging from roughly 0.17 to 27.4 ug. A CD8+CD57+ expansion meant a frequency higher than the mean frequency seen in healthy subjects.

What the authors observed across the whole study: Patients and healthy controls showed no significant difference in CD8+ Simpson's diversity (P=0.060). Fewer than 30 CD8+ CDR3 sequences were found in both patients and controls but appeared to be highly expressed in patients and within the immunodominant clones of the patients.

Trimmed from V: 5 bases; trimmed from J: 8 bases; junction bases lacking a gene match: 12. The CDR1 and CDR2 encoded by the germline V gene (reference sequence) are SGHAT and FQDESV. The CDR3 runs 17 residues from the cysteine to the phenylalanine. The retained sequence is limited to the CDR3, 51 bases, with the frame set at the first base. Flow cytometry had shown CD8+CD57+ cell expansion in the patients selected for sequencing. Severe acquired aplastic anemia was diagnosed in all patients according to International Study of Aplastic Anemia and Agranulocytosis and Camitta criteria. No patient had received any therapy when blood was sampled. In the study, sorted CD4+ and CD8+ blood T cells from patients with severe aplastic anemia and from healthy subjects underwent deep sequencing of TCR repertoires. Patients were enrolled under clinicaltrials.gov protocols 00001620, 01623167, 00001397, 00071045, 00081523 and 00961064 in the USA. Ficoll-Paque density gradient centrifugation was used to isolate peripheral blood mononuclear cells. Before DNA was extracted, CD4+ and CD8+ T cells were sorted using either FACS or magnetic beads.

Genomic DNA served as template for TCR beta VDJ combination and CDR3 sequence profiling. An Illumina HiSeq 2000 was used for TCR repertoire sequencing. Turning to the authors' computational methods: Repertoires were assessed using TRBV/TRBJ rearrangement plots, CDR3 size and DJ length profiles, and Simpson's diversity index. The immunodominant clone was defined as the most abundant DNA sequence in deep sequencing data. CDR3 amino acid sequences were checked for sharing between subjects and were compared against published repertoires and the VDJdb database. The public reads were run again by TCRdb, first through fastp at Q25 and then through MiXCR, and only productive beta chains were kept. Each CDR3 protein appears once, grouped with its most common genes and DNA. These V and J calls originate from TCRdb's pipeline instead of the authors' own analysis. The sample data list around 79,000 distinct CDR3 sequences, and roughly 70% of these were observed just once. The ten top clones hold around 80% of the sample.

This receptor chain uses TRBV11-1 and TRBJ1-6; 10 central nucleotides agree with TRBD1. The clonotype originates from a human donor with aplastic anemia. Sequenced: sorted CD4+, CD8+, or CD8+CD57+ T cells (not recorded which) from PBMCs. The CDR3 protein: CASSLRTGGFGDSPLHF. The nucleotides are TGTGCCAGCAGCCTCCGGACAGGGGGATTTGGGGATTCACCCCTCCACTTT.